The rows below give T cell receptor beta chains drawn from one sample of a study of blood T cell repertoires in COVID-19. Profiling relied on immunoSEQ multiplex PCR, and the TCRdb table lists in-frame clones only, not all of them. The sample lists fewer than 300,000 clones; around 90% were seen once. Sequenced input: PBMCs or T cells enriched from blood (not recorded which). These receptors were collected from a woman aged 25 to 45 who had recovered from COVID-19. Both conserved end residues are part of each CDR3. Fields, in order: clone size, CDR3 length, V gene, D gene, J gene, CDR3 DNA, CDR3 protein. The D gene is left open where the match is weak. Expanded clones get a size class; other rows say once, few or many, or leave the size out.

size: -; length: 16; V: TRBV7-9; D: TRBD1; J: TRBJ2-3; DNA: TGTGCCAGCAGCTTAAAGGGGGCGGATAGCACAGATACGCAGTATTTT; CDR3: CASSLKGADSTDTQYF
size: few; length: 12; V: TRBV7-8; D: TRBD1; J: TRBJ1-1; DNA: TGTGCCAGCAGCTTGGACAGGGAGCTAGCTTTCTTT; CDR3: CASSLDRELAFF
size: once; length: 19; V: TRBV5-1; D: TRBD2; J: TRBJ2-1; DNA: TGCGCCAGCAGCCCCCCGGTGATTCTAGGGAGCGGGAGGAGGGGTGAGCAGTTCTTC; CDR3: CASSPPVILGSGRRGEQFF
size: once; length: 12; V: TRBV5-5; D: -; J: TRBJ2-1; DNA: TGTGCCAGCAGCTTTAACTACAATGAGCAGTTCTTC; CDR3: CASSFNYNEQFF
size: -; length: 15; V: TRBV9; D: TRBD2; J: TRBJ2-7; DNA: TGTGCCAGCAGCGTTGGACTAGCGGGTACCTACGAGCAGTACTTC; CDR3: CASSVGLAGTYEQYF
size: -; length: 15; V: TRBV28; D: -; J: TRBJ2-2; DNA: TGTGCCAGCAGTTCGCATGAGAAGAACACCGGGGAGCTGTTTTTT; CDR3: CASSSHEKNTGELFF
size: -; length: 15; V: TRBV13; D: TRBD1; J: TRBJ1-1; DNA: TGTGCCAGCAGCACTGGGGACAGCTACAACACTGAAGCTTTCTTT; CDR3: CASSTGDSYNTEAFF
size: once; length: 13; V: TRBV27; D: -; J: TRBJ1-5; DNA: TGTGCCAGCAGTTTCTATAGCAATCAGCCCCAGCATTTT; CDR3: CASSFYSNQPQHF
size: -; length: 13; V: TRBV2; D: -; J: TRBJ2-3; DNA: TGTGCCAGCAGGAAGGACTCCACAGATACGCAGTATTTT; CDR3: CASRKDSTDTQYF
size: -; length: 13; V: TRBV7-9; D: -; J: TRBJ1-1; DNA: TGTGCCAGCAGCTTAGACAGGAACACTGAAGCTTTCTTT; CDR3: CASSLDRNTEAFF
size: -; length: 21; V: TRBV6-2/TRBV6-3; D: TRBD2; J: TRBJ2-2; DNA: TGTGCCAGCAGTTTGGGACTAGCGGGCCACCCTGGGTTGGGAGACACCGGGGAGCTGTTTTTT; CDR3: CASSLGLAGHPGLGDTGELFF
size: -; length: 15; V: TRBV19; D: -; J: TRBJ1-3; DNA: TGTGCCAGTAGTACGGGACATACCTCTGGAAACACCATATATTTT; CDR3: CASSTGHTSGNTIYF
size: -; length: 17; V: TRBV5-1; D: -; J: TRBJ2-3; DNA: TGCGCCAGCACCCGGGGGAGGGGGGAGCACAGCACAGATACGCAGTATTTT; CDR3: CASTRGRGEHSTDTQYF
size: -; length: 17; V: TRBV29-1; D: -; J: TRBJ2-4; DNA: TGCAGCGTTGAAGAAGTCGGGGGTAGCGGAGCCAAAAACATTCAGTACTTC; CDR3: CSVEEVGGSGAKNIQYF
size: once; length: 17; V: TRBV30; D: TRBD2; J: TRBJ2-2; DNA: TGTGCCTGGAGTCCCCGTAGCGGGAGGGCCTTGGGCGGGGAGCTGTTTTTT; CDR3: CAWSPRSGRALGGELFF
size: -; length: 17; V: TRBV19; D: -; J: TRBJ1-5; DNA: TGTGCCAGTACCTGGTCGGGGGGTAGAGGGAGCAATCAGCCCCAGCATTTT; CDR3: CASTWSGGRGSNQPQHF
size: -; length: 16; V: TRBV5-1; D: TRBD2; J: TRBJ2-7; DNA: TGCGCCAGCAGCCCGACTAGCGGGAGGTTCCCCTACGAGCAGTACTTC; CDR3: CASSPTSGRFPYEQYF
size: once; length: 13; V: TRBV19; D: TRBD1; J: TRBJ1-2; DNA: TGTGCCACCCGACAGGGTCAATACTATGGCTACACCTTC; CDR3: CATRQGQYYGYTF
size: once; length: 13; V: TRBV6-5; D: TRBD1; J: TRBJ2-7; DNA: TGTGCCAGCAGACAGGGGTTAACCTACGAGCAGTACTTC; CDR3: CASRQGLTYEQYF
size: -; length: 15; V: TRBV10-1; D: TRBD1; J: TRBJ2-7; DNA: TGCGCCAGCAGCGGGAAGACAGGGGCTTCCTACGAGCAGTACTTC; CDR3: CASSGKTGASYEQYF
size: -; length: 15; V: TRBV19; D: -; J: TRBJ1-2; DNA: TGTGCCAGTAGCGACGCCGATACAGGGATCTATGGCTACACCTTC; CDR3: CASSDADTGIYGYTF
size: -; length: 16; V: TRBV3-1/TRBV3-2; D: -; J: TRBJ2-7; DNA: TGTGCCAGCAGCCCCGAACTCGGACATCATTCCTACGAGCAGTACTTC; CDR3: CASSPELGHHSYEQYF
size: -; length: 14; V: TRBV5-1; D: -; J: TRBJ1-6; DNA: TGCGCCAGCAGCTTGGACCGAGTTAATTCACCCCTCCACTTT; CDR3: CASSLDRVNSPLHF
size: -; length: 15; V: TRBV29-1; D: TRBD2; J: TRBJ2-1; DNA: TGCAGCGTTGAAAGACTAGCGGGAGCAGCGAGTGAGCAGTTCTTC; CDR3: CSVERLAGAASEQFF
size: -; length: 12; V: TRBV12-3/TRBV12-4; D: -; J: TRBJ1-2; DNA: TGTGCCACCTCAGGGGATAACTATGGCTACACCTTC; CDR3: CATSGDNYGYTF
size: once; length: 12; V: TRBV2; D: TRBD1; J: TRBJ2-5; DNA: TGTGCCAGCACTCAGGGGGCAGAGACCCAGTACTTC; CDR3: CASTQGAETQYF
size: many; length: 14; V: TRBV5-1; D: TRBD1; J: TRBJ2-3; DNA: TGCGCCAGCAGCTTGGGACAGGGGGCAGATACGCAGTATTTT; CDR3: CASSLGQGADTQYF
size: -; length: 15; V: TRBV30; D: -; J: TRBJ1-1; DNA: TGTGCCTGGAGTGTCTGGGGGCGACGGGAAACTGAAGCTTTCTTT; CDR3: CAWSVWGRRETEAFF